Listed below are T cell receptor beta chains from one sample, sequenced in a study of T cells after yellow fever vaccination. One entry per CDR3 protein results from TCRdb running MiXCR on the 5' RACE reads. Of about 370,000 distinct CDR3 sequences in the sample, about 9.9% were seen once. Here the sequenced sample was PBMCs, taken on the day of the first yellow fever vaccination. Receptors were obtained from a man younger than 35 who received the YFV17D yellow fever vaccine. Each CDR3 is given with its conserved first and last residue. D genes are given only for firm matches. Clone size is shown for a subset of rows, as once, few, many or a class of expanded clone.

>NA|NA|TRBJ1-2|TRBV3-1
CASSQVVQGVDGYTF
TGTGCCAGCAGCCAAGTCGTGCAGGGTGTTGATGGCTACACCTTC
>NA|NA|TRBJ2-2|TRBV6-5
CASSYFPTGSGELFF
TGTGCCAGCAGTTACTTCCCTACAGGGTCCGGGGAGCTGTTTTTT
>NA|few|TRBJ2-3|TRBV7-2
CASSPGIGSDTQYF
TGTGCCAGCAGCCCAGGAATAGGATCAGATACGCAGTATTTT
>NA|NA|TRBJ1-2|TRBV11-1
CASSLAQDDGYTF
TGTGCCAGCAGCTTAGCGCAGGACGATGGCTACACCTTC
>TRBD1|few|TRBJ1-4|TRBV12-3/TRBV12-4
CASTRTGARGLFF
TGTGCCAGCACCCGGACAGGGGCCAGGGGACTGTTTTTT
>TRBD2|once|TRBJ2-3|TRBV3-1
CASSQAPKSGGSNTSTDTQYF
TGTGCCAGCAGCCAAGCCCCCAAGAGCGGGGGCTCTAATACTAGCACAGATACGCAGTATTTT
>NA|few|TRBJ1-2|TRBV7-9
CASSKGTIPYGYTF
TGTGCCAGCAGTAAGGGGACAATCCCCTATGGCTACACCTTC
>NA|NA|TRBJ2-1|TRBV6-5
CASSRAGNEQFF
TGTGCCAGCAGCCGCGCCGGGAATGAGCAGTTCTTC
>TRBD1|many|TRBJ1-1|TRBV7-3
CASSSKGARVEAFF
TGTGCCAGCAGCTCAAAGGGGGCCAGAGTTGAAGCTTTCTTT
>TRBD2|NA|TRBJ2-1|TRBV2
CASSQTHPKAGGWNEQFF
TGTGCCAGCAGCCAGACGCATCCAAAAGCGGGGGGGTGGAATGAGCAGTTCTTC
>TRBD1|NA|TRBJ2-1|TRBV5-6
CASSPRDRGPWEQFF
TGTGCCAGCAGCCCCCGGGACAGGGGGCCTTGGGAGCAGTTCTTC
>NA|NA|TRBJ1-1|TRBV20-1
CSAWGVGTEAFF
TGCAGCGCCTGGGGGGTGGGGACTGAAGCTTTCTTT
>NA|few|TRBJ2-2|TRBV7-2
CASSLAGYGELFF
TGTGCCAGCAGCTTAGCAGGTTATGGGGAGCTGTTTTTT
>NA|NA|TRBJ2-1|TRBV4-1
CASSPGEVPYNEQFF
TGCGCCAGCAGCCCTGGAGAGGTCCCTTACAATGAGCAGTTCTTC
>TRBD2|NA|TRBJ2-5|TRBV5-6
CASSRAGVETQYF
TGTGCCAGCAGTCGCGCGGGGGTGGAGACCCAGTACTTC
>NA|NA|TRBJ2-5|TRBV20-1
CSARDGPPETQYF
TGCAGTGCTAGAGATGGTCCGCCGGAGACCCAGTACTTC
>NA|few|TRBJ1-5|TRBV5-1
CASSLGDSGLQPQHF
TGCGCCAGCAGCTTGGGAGACAGTGGTTTGCAGCCCCAGCATTTT
>TRBD1|few|TRBJ1-3|TRBV30
CAWSSKGAAGNTIYF
TGTGCCTGGAGTTCTAAGGGGGCTGCTGGAAACACCATATATTTT
>NA|few|TRBJ2-5|TRBV19
CASIPFLIGLETQYF
TGTGCCAGTATCCCCTTTCTGATTGGGCTAGAGACCCAGTACTTC
>NA|few|TRBJ2-3|TRBV9
CASSVVPGTDTQYF
TGTGCCAGCAGCGTAGTCCCCGGCACAGATACGCAGTATTTT
>NA|NA|TRBJ2-5|TRBV4-1
CASSRGPYRGETQYF
TGCGCCAGCAGCCGTGGGCCGTATCGGGGGGAGACCCAGTACTTC
>NA|few|TRBJ2-3|TRBV5-1
CASSSTGSTDTQYF
TGCGCCAGCAGCTCGACAGGAAGCACAGATACGCAGTATTTT
>TRBD1|NA|TRBJ2-1|TRBV20-1
CSARTGVSYNEQFF
TGCAGTGCTAGGACAGGGGTGTCCTACAATGAGCAGTTCTTC
>NA|NA|TRBJ2-3|TRBV20-1
CSASPGSRTYTQYF
TGCAGTGCTAGTCCCGGGAGCAGGACATATACGCAGTATTTT
>TRBD2|NA|TRBJ2-2|TRBV19
CASNRGGGRPNTGELFF
TGTGCCAGTAATCGAGGCGGGGGTAGACCGAACACCGGGGAGCTGTTTTTT
>NA|NA|TRBJ2-1|TRBV28
CATSPFAGSNEQFF
TGTGCCACCAGCCCCTTTGCGGGGAGCAATGAGCAGTTCTTC
>TRBD2|few|TRBJ2-5|TRBV5-1
CASSWRPGLKEETQYF
TGCGCCAGCAGCTGGCGACCGGGACTAAAAGAGGAGACCCAGTACTTC
>TRBD1|many|TRBJ2-7|TRBV19
CASSIGDRAYEQYF
TGTGCCAGTAGTATAGGGGACAGGGCATACGAGCAGTACTTC
>TRBD1|NA|TRBJ2-3|TRBV18
CASSGQASTDTQYF
TGTGCCAGCTCTGGACAGGCCAGCACAGATACGCAGTATTTT
>TRBD1|NA|TRBJ2-5|TRBV5-1
CASSQGDLETQYF
TGCGCCAGCAGCCAGGGGGATCTCGAGACCCAGTACTTC
>TRBD1|few|TRBJ2-5|TRBV5-4
CASSRQGAHETQYF
TGTGCCAGCAGTCGACAGGGGGCCCACGAGACCCAGTACTTC
>TRBD2|few|TRBJ2-1|TRBV6-2/TRBV6-3
CASSYSRAGGYNEQFF
TGTGCCAGCAGTTACTCGAGAGCGGGGGGATACAATGAGCAGTTCTTC
>TRBD1|few|TRBJ1-6|TRBV7-2
CASSFDRGVWPLHF
TGTGCCAGCAGCTTCGACAGGGGAGTTTGGCCCCTCCACTTT
>TRBD1|NA|TRBJ1-1|TRBV5-1
CASSFQGGDRTEAFF
TGCGCCAGCAGCTTTCAAGGGGGCGATAGGACTGAAGCTTTCTTT
>NA|NA|TRBJ2-1|TRBV11-3
CASSHRTGPPPPHEQFF
TGTGCCAGCAGCCACCGTACAGGGCCTCCACCTCCCCATGAGCAGTTCTTC
>NA|few|TRBJ2-1|TRBV5-1
CASSLGGESYNEQFF
TGCGCCAGCAGCTTGGGCGGGGAGAGCTACAATGAGCAGTTCTTC
>NA|NA|TRBJ1-2|TRBV7-9
CASSFSANYGYTF
TGTGCCAGCAGCTTTTCTGCTAACTATGGCTACACCTTC
>NA|few|TRBJ1-6|TRBV7-8
CASSFGRINSPLHF
TGTGCCAGCAGCTTTGGCAGGATCAATTCACCCCTCCACTTT
>NA|NA|TRBJ2-5|TRBV7-8
CASTILTGRVQETQYF
TGTGCCAGCACCATCCTCACCGGCAGGGTCCAAGAGACCCAGTACTTC
>TRBD2|few|TRBJ2-2|TRBV7-8
CASSLSSGGVGELFF
TGTGCCAGCAGCTTATCTAGCGGGGGTGTCGGGGAGCTGTTTTTT